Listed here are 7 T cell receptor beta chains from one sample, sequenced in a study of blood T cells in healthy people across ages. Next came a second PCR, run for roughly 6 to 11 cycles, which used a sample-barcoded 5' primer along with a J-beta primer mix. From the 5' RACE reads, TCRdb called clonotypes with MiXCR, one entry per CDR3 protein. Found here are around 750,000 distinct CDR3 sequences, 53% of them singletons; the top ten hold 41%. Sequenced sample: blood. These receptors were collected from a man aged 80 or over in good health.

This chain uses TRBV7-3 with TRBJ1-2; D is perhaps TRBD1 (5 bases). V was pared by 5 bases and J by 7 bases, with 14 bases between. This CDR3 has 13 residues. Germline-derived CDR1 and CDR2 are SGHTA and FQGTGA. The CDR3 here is CASSAGISFGYTF. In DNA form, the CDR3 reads TGTGCCAGCAGCGCAGGGATTTCGTTTGGCTACACCTTC.

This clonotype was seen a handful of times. The CDR3 loop reads CSAIALGTGASSYNEQFF. The CDR3 DNA is TGCAGTGCCATAGCTTTAGGGACAGGGGCGAGCTCCTACAATGAGCAGTTCTTC. This chain uses TRBV20-1 with TRBJ2-1, with 10 bases matching TRBD1. The CDR3 loop spans 18 amino acids. Germline V gene lookup returns CDR1 DFQATT and CDR2 SNEGSKA (reference sequence). V lost 6 bases and J lost 0; bases outside the gene matches: 14.

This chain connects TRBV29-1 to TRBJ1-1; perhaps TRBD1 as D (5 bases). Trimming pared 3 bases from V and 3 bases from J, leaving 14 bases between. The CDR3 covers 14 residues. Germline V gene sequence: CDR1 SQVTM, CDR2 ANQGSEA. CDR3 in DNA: TGCAGCGTTGAGGGGACGAGTTGGGACACTGAAGCTTTCTTT. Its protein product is CSVEGTSWDTEAFF.

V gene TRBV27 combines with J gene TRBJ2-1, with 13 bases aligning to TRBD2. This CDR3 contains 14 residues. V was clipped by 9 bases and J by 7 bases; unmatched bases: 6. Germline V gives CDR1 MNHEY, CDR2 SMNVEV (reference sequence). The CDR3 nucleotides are TGTGCCAGTGGACTAGCGGGAGTGACGAATGAGCAGTTCTTC. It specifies CASGLAGVTNEQFF.

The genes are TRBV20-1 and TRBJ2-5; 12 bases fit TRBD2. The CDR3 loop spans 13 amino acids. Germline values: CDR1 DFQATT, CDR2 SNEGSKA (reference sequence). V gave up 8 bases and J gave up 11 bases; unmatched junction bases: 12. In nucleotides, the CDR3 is TGCAGTTATACTAGCGGGGGGCTCGGTGAGCAGTACTTC. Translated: CSYTSGGLGEQYF.

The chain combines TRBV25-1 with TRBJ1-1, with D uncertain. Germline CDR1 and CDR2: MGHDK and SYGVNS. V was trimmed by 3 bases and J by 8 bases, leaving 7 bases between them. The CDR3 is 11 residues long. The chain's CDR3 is CASSDLREAFF. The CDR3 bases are TGTGCCAGCAGTGATCTGAGGGAAGCTTTCTTT.

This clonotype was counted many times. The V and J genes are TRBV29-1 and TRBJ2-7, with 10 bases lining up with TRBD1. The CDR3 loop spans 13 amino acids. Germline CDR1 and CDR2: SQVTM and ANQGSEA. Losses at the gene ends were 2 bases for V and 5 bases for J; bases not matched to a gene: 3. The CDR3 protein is CSVERDRGHEQYF. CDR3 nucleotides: TGCAGCGTTGAAAGGGACAGGGGTCACGAGCAGTACTTC.